Presented here are 14 T cell receptor beta chains from one specimen sequenced in a study of cytomegalovirus exposure and HLA in healthy donors. PCR amplification relied on 60 Vbeta primers (plus 13 Jbeta primers). Only in-frame clones appear in the TCRdb table, and some are missing; sequencing was by immunoSEQ multiplex PCR. The sample lists around 230,000 clones, 70% to 90% occurring once. Sequencing used PBMCs. The receptors were sampled from a girl aged 2 to 9 in good health and CMV-seronegative.

The V gene is TRBV4-1, the J gene TRBJ1-4, with D maybe TRBD1 (6 bases). Germline CDR1 and CDR2: MGHRA and YSYEKL. The CDR3 loop spans 15 amino acids. Trimming took off 3 bases at V and 7 bases at J, with 15 bases between the two ends. CDR3: CASSHEDRQGEKLFF. As DNA, the CDR3 is TGCGCCAGCAGCCATGAAGACAGGCAAGGTGAAAAACTGTTTTTT.

The chain combines TRBV6-1 with TRBJ1-5, with 7 nucleotides matching TRBD1. V shed 5 bases and J 7 bases; nucleotides not matched to a gene: 8. Germline V lookup: CDR1 MNHNS, CDR2 SASEGT. The CDR3 extends over 14 amino acids. CDR3 sequence reads: CASSLTGTIQPQHF. The CDR3 DNA reads TGTGCCAGCAGTCTGACAGGGACAATACAGCCCCAGCATTTT.

The chain combines TRBV5-6 with TRBJ2-3; no clear D. The V end lost 4 bases, the J end lost 2 bases, and 8 bases lay between the germline ends. The V gene's germline CDR1 is SGHDT and CDR2 YYEEEE. The CDR3 runs 13 residues. CDR3 DNA: TGTGCCAGCAGCCCTTATTACACAGATACGCAGTATTTT. This translates into CASSPYYTDTQYF.

The rearrangement uses TRBV5-1 and TRBJ2-3, with 7 bases matching TRBD1. Losses at the gene ends were 0 bases for V and 3 bases for J; bases not matched to a gene: 4. The germline CDR1 and CDR2 sequences are SGHRS and YFSETQ. CDR3 size: 15 residues. The DNA for the CDR3 is TGCGCCAGCAGCTTGGCGGGCAGGGGGACAGATACGCAGTATTTT. Its translation: CASSLAGRGTDTQYF.

The chain uses TRBV2 and TRBJ1-5; D might be TRBD1 (6 bases). Between the trimmed V and J ends, which lost 4 bases and 4 bases, there was a span of 14 bases. The CDR3 length is 15 residues. The germline V gene encodes CDR1 SNHLY and CDR2 FYNNEI. CDR3 protein: CASSGEGGINQPQHF. DNA for the CDR3: TGTGCCAGCAGTGGTGAGGGGGGGATTAATCAGCCCCAGCATTTT.

The chain employs TRBV29-1 and TRBJ2-5, with 7 nucleotides matching TRBD1. The CDR3 is 13 amino acids. The germline V gene has CDR1 SQVTM and CDR2 ANQGSEA. The V segment lost 2 bases and the J segment 7 bases; nucleotides outside the gene matches: 7. In DNA, the CDR3 is TGCAGCGTTGAAACAGGGGCAGAGGGGACCCAGTACTTC. Translating it yields CSVETGAEGTQYF.

The rearrangement links TRBV7-3 to TRBJ1-2; 9 bases fit TRBD1. The CDR3 is 16 amino acids. Germline CDR1 SGHTA, CDR2 FQGTGA. After removal of 5 bases from V and 8 bases from J, the junction contained 15 bases not matched to a gene. The CDR3 DNA reads as TGTGCCAGCAGCCCCACTATCGGACAGGGGAATATGGGCTACACCTTC. This encodes CASSPTIGQGNMGYTF.

The rearrangement joins TRBV2 to TRBJ2-7, with 7 bases matching TRBD2. The V gene's germline CDR1 is SNHLY and CDR2 FYNNEI. This CDR3 has 17 residues. V was pared by 4 bases and J by 2 bases, with 14 bases of the junction left unmatched. The CDR3 loop is CASSARDGSGGAYEQYF. CDR3 DNA sequence: TGTGCCAGCAGTGCTCGAGATGGGTCGGGAGGAGCCTACGAGCAGTACTTC.

The CDR3 here is CASSARGGNTEAFF. The CDR3, as DNA: TGTGCCAGCAGCGCGCGGGGGGGGAACACTGAAGCTTTCTTT. The rearrangement links TRBV7-8 to TRBJ1-1, with D maybe TRBD1 (5 bases). CDR3 size: 14 residues. Germline values: CDR1 SGHVS, CDR2 FQNEAQ. Trimming cost V 5 bases and J 1 base, with 11 bases left between them.

The table lists this clone with a count of one. The rearrangement joins TRBV13 to TRBJ1-2, with a possible D match to TRBD1 (5 bases). Looked up from germline, CDR1 is PRHDT and CDR2 is FYEKMQ (reference sequence). This CDR3 is 15 amino acids long. Trimming shortened V by 6 bases and J by 3 bases, and 17 bases separated the two germline ends. The CDR3 DNA follows: TGTGCCAGCAGTGTAGTGCCGGGGGGAGACTATGGCTACACCTTC. Amino acids: CASSVVPGGDYGYTF.

V usage is TRBV18 and J usage is TRBJ1-2; 8 bases align to TRBD1. In germline, CDR1 is KGHSH, CDR2 LQKENI. This CDR3 region has 17 residues. V lost 3 bases, J lost 1 base, and 10 bases stayed unmatched. CDR3 amino acids: CASSPISGQVVNYGYTF. In DNA, the CDR3 is TGTGCCAGCTCACCGATCTCGGGACAGGTGGTTAACTATGGCTACACCTTC.

This sequence joins TRBV2 and TRBJ2-5; 11 bases map to TRBD2. CDR1 SNHLY and CDR2 FYNNEI come from the germline V gene. The CDR3 has 14 residues. The junction had 6 bases not matched to a gene; V was cut back by 10 bases and J by 2 bases. CDR3 sequence (DNA): TGTGCCACCTTGAGGACTAGCGGGCAAGAGACCCAGTACTTC. Its protein product is CATLRTSGQETQYF.

This clone was seen just once. The V gene is TRBV9, the J gene TRBJ2-7; 8 bases align to TRBD1. Germline V gene sequence: CDR1 SGDLS, CDR2 YYNGEE. The CDR3 is 15 amino acids. The V gene end was trimmed by 4 bases and the J gene end by 2 bases; junction bases not matched to a gene: 8. The CDR3: CASSPRQGSTYEQYF. CDR3 nucleotides: TGTGCCAGCAGCCCCAGACAGGGGTCCACCTACGAGCAGTACTTC.

This clone was detected only a few times. The rearrangement links TRBV5-4 to TRBJ2-7, with no clear D. CDR1 is SGHNT, CDR2 YYREEE, per germline (reference sequence). The CDR3 is made up of 13 amino acids. The ends were cut back, 7 bases at V and 4 bases at J, with 15 bases in the middle. The chain's CDR3 is CASRPRDSYEQYF. For the CDR3, the DNA is TGTGCCAGCCGCCCCCGTGACTCTTACGAGCAGTACTTC.